A selection of T cell receptor beta chains follows, all from one sample in a study of pediatric ulcerative colitis. Sequenced by immunoSEQ multiplex PCR; TCRdb stores in-frame clones only, minus some. Of 15,000 to 20,000 clones detected, roughly 70% appear once; the ten largest clones hold about 3.4%. The sample consisted of gut tissue. Receptors originate from a girl between 10 and 17 years old with moderate ulcerative colitis. Both conserved end residues are part of each CDR3. A D gene is named only where the DNA matches it firmly. Some rows have no size entry. The others give once, few or many, or a class for an expanded clone.

V,D,length,J,size,CDR3,DNA
TRBV2,NA,16,TRBJ2-3,NA,CASSDPGRGRGDTQYF,TGTGCCAGCAGTGACCCGGGAAGAGGGCGGGGAGATACGCAGTATTTT
TRBV7-3,NA,16,TRBJ2-6,NA,CASSLKGVSGANVLTF,TGTGCCAGCAGCTTAAAGGGGGTCTCTGGGGCCAACGTCCTGACTTTC
TRBV9,NA,14,TRBJ1-3,NA,CASSLTYSGNTIYF,TGTGCCAGCAGTCTCACTTACTCTGGAAACACCATATATTTT
TRBV6-1,NA,15,TRBJ1-2,NA,CASSETSYTGYGYTF,TGTGCCAGCAGTGAAACGTCTTATACTGGCTATGGCTACACCTTC
TRBV2,NA,13,TRBJ1-2,NA,CASISGGRGGYTF,TGTGCCAGCATTTCGGGGGGGCGAGGTGGCTACACCTTC
TRBV6-5,NA,13,TRBJ2-4,NA,CASTDSGRNIQYF,TGTGCCAGCACAGACAGTGGGAGAAACATTCAGTACTTC
TRBV18,TRBD2,16,TRBJ2-1,once,CASSPLAGGTYNEQFF,TGTGCCAGCTCACCGCTAGCGGGGGGAACCTACAATGAGCAGTTCTTC
TRBV19,NA,12,TRBJ1-4,NA,CASSNWDAKLFF,TGTGCCAGTAGCAATTGGGATGCAAAACTGTTTTTT
TRBV5-4,TRBD1,14,TRBJ1-6,few,CASSLGQGSSPLHF,TGTGCCAGCAGCCTGGGACAGGGGTCTTCACCCCTCCACTTT
TRBV18,NA,14,TRBJ1-2,once,CASSPPSPGVGYTF,TGTGCCAGCTCACCACCTAGTCCAGGGGTTGGCTACACCTTC
TRBV19,TRBD1,12,TRBJ1-5,NA,CATRQGNQPQHF,TGTGCCACCCGACAGGGTAATCAGCCCCAGCATTTT
TRBV6-5,NA,15,TRBJ1-4,NA,CASSYSAFPNEKLFF,TGTGCCAGCAGTTACTCGGCATTCCCTAATGAAAAACTGTTTTTT
TRBV2,TRBD2,17,TRBJ2-6,NA,CASRYSGGHSGANVLTF,TGTGCCAGCAGGTATAGCGGGGGGCACTCTGGGGCCAACGTCCTGACTTTC
TRBV2,TRBD1,14,TRBJ2-2,NA,CASSWDRASGELFF,TGTGCCAGCAGTTGGGACAGGGCGTCCGGGGAGCTGTTTTTT
TRBV19,NA,14,TRBJ2-4,NA,CASSIKIEKNIQYF,TGTGCCAGTAGTATAAAGATTGAAAAAAACATTCAGTACTTC
TRBV5-4,NA,14,TRBJ2-1,NA,CASSGRDRYNEQFF,TGTGCCAGCAGCGGCCGGGACCGCTACAATGAGCAGTTCTTC
TRBV11-2,NA,16,TRBJ1-1,NA,CASSLGLRGTNTEAFF,TGTGCCAGCAGCTTAGGTCTTAGGGGGACTAACACTGAAGCTTTCTTT
TRBV4-2,NA,16,TRBJ1-4,NA,CASSQETGPTNEKLFF,TGTGCCAGCAGCCAAGAGACAGGACCAACTAATGAAAAACTGTTTTTT
TRBV30,NA,13,TRBJ1-5,once,CAWSLGGNQPQHF,TGTGCCTGGAGTCTAGGAGGGAATCAGCCCCAGCATTTT
TRBV7-2,NA,13,TRBJ1-2,NA,CASSLTGYDGYTF,TGTGCCAGCAGCCTAACAGGGTATGATGGCTACACCTTC
TRBV5-1,NA,15,TRBJ1-1,NA,CASSLEKGRGGLAFF,TGCGCCAGCAGCTTGGAAAAAGGACGGGGCGGTCTGGCTTTCTTT
TRBV25-1,NA,16,TRBJ2-6,few,CASSLQITSGANVLTF,TGTGCCAGCAGCCTACAAATTACCTCTGGGGCCAACGTCCTGACTTTC
TRBV5-1,TRBD2,15,TRBJ2-1,NA,CASSLGASGRNEQFF,TGCGCCAGCAGCTTGGGGGCTAGCGGGCGCAATGAGCAGTTCTTC
TRBV10-3,NA,14,TRBJ2-5,NA,CAISEEIATETQYF,TGTGCCATCAGTGAGGAAATAGCCACAGAGACCCAGTACTTC
TRBV5-5,NA,15,TRBJ2-1,NA,CASSLSPAAYNEQFF,TGTGCCAGCAGCTTGAGTCCCGCAGCCTACAATGAGCAGTTCTTC
TRBV27,TRBD2,14,TRBJ2-7,NA,CASSFSGGSYEQYF,TGTGCCAGCAGTTTCTCCGGGGGGTCCTACGAGCAGTACTTC
TRBV30,NA,14,TRBJ1-5,few,CAWRDGQSNQPQHF,TGTGCCTGGAGAGACGGACAGAGCAATCAGCCCCAGCATTTT
TRBV30,NA,13,TRBJ1-1,NA,CAWRPPGTTLAFF,TGTGCCTGGAGGCCCCCGGGCACTACACTTGCTTTCTTT
TRBV21-1,NA,17,TRBJ1-1,NA,CASSRQGAEAWNTEAFF,TGTGCCAGCAGCCGGCAGGGGGCAGAGGCTTGGAACACTGAAGCTTTCTTT
TRBV5-6,NA,16,TRBJ1-6,NA,CASSLGGGGQNSPLHF,TGTGCCAGCAGCTTGGGTGGCGGAGGCCAGAATTCACCCCTCCACTTT